This record looks at one T cell receptor beta chain sequence and its context. Only in-frame clones appear in the TCRdb table, and some are missing; sequencing was by immunoSEQ multiplex PCR. The profile covers 200,000 or so clones, with approximately 90% appearing a single time and less than 2% taken by the ten largest. This record comes from a study of control samples from healthy donors and cancer patients. This CDR3 contains 14 residues. Germline V gene sequence: CDR1 SEHNR, CDR2 FQNEAQ (reference sequence). V lost 5 bases and J lost 4, with 14 bases in between. The V call is TRBV7-9, the J call TRBJ1-1; D not certain. The sequencing input was blood. This receptor was taken from a young man in good health. The CDR3 region is CASSASGVSTEAFF. CDR3 DNA: TGTGCCAGCAGCGCGAGCGGGGTGAGCACTGAAGCTTTCTTT.